This is a list of T cell receptor beta chains from one sample in a study of T cell responses to AZD1222 COVID-19 vaccine. The repertoire was sequenced with immunoSEQ multiplex PCR; TCRdb's copy has only in-frame clones and lacks some. The sample yields about 130,000 clones, approximately 83% seen once. The sample in question was peripheral blood, obtained on day 0 of AZD1222 vaccination. These receptors all stem from an adult in good health. Each CDR3 is given with its conserved first and last residue. D genes are given only for firm matches. For some rows the clone size is stated as once, few or many, or as a class when expanded; others skip it.

TRBJ2-2 . TRBV5-1 . CASSLAGTPNTGELFF TGCGCCAGCAGCTTGGCCGGTACCCCCAACACCGGGGAGCTGTTTTTT
TRBJ1-5 few TRBV5-8 . CASSSYSNQPQHF TGTGCCAGCTCCAGTTATAGCAATCAGCCCCAGCATTTT
TRBJ2-4 . TRBV27 . CASARAGHPDIQYF TGTGCCAGCGCCCGGGCAGGCCATCCAGACATTCAGTACTTC
TRBJ1-1 . TRBV11-3 . CASSLDGRLNTEAFF TGTGCCAGCAGCTTAGACGGGAGATTGAACACTGAAGCTTTCTTT
TRBJ2-6 . TRBV19 . CASTDPRGAGANVLTF TGTGCCAGTACCGACCCAAGGGGGGCTGGGGCCAACGTCCTGACTTTC
TRBJ2-7 . TRBV24-1 . CATSEGRRAEEERRKYEQYF TGTGCCACCAGTGAGGGCAGGAGGGCGGAGGAAGAGCGGCGCAAATACGAGCAGTACTTC
TRBJ1-2 . TRBV4-1 TRBD1 CASSQDRQGANTF TGCGCCAGCAGCCAAGATCGGCAGGGGGCGAACACCTTC
TRBJ1-6 . TRBV6-5 . CASSSFGSPLHF TGTGCCAGCAGCTCCTTTGGTTCACCCCTCCACTTT
TRBJ1-4 . TRBV19 TRBD1 CASSTGQGGKEKLFF TGTGCCAGTAGTACCGGACAGGGAGGAAAAGAAAAACTGTTTTTT
TRBJ2-7 . TRBV2 . CASSEARESYEQYF TGTGCCAGCAGTGAAGCGCGGGAATCCTACGAGCAGTACTTC
TRBJ1-1 . TRBV6-4 . CASSDQGHTEAFF TGTGCCAGCAGTGACCAGGGGCACACTGAAGCTTTCTTT
TRBJ1-2 few TRBV6-4 TRBD1 CASSPGGGGYGYTF TGTGCCAGCAGCCCGGGAGGGGGCGGCTATGGCTACACCTTC
TRBJ2-5 . TRBV5-1 TRBD2 CASRDGGRNWETQYF TGCGCCAGCAGGGATGGCGGGAGAAACTGGGAGACCCAGTACTTC
TRBJ2-5 . TRBV5-7 TRBD1 CASPRTGEQETQYF TGTGCCAGCCCAAGGACAGGGGAACAAGAGACCCAGTACTTC
TRBJ1-3 . TRBV5-8 . CASSLWARGYSGNTIYF TGTGCCAGCAGCTTGTGGGCCAGGGGCTACTCTGGAAACACCATATATTTT
TRBJ1-2 . TRBV18 . CASSPPIQGGLYGYTF TGTGCCAGCTCACCACCGATACAGGGAGGCCTCTATGGCTACACCTTC
TRBJ1-1 . TRBV2 TRBD1 CASTPGGLGTEAFF TGTGCCAGCACCCCAGGGGGACTCGGCACTGAAGCTTTCTTT
TRBJ2-5 . TRBV5-1 TRBD2 CASSWGTSGESETQYF TGCGCCAGCAGCTGGGGGACTAGCGGGGAGTCAGAGACCCAGTACTTC
TRBJ2-2 once TRBV13 . CASSLVEGITGELFF TGTGCCAGCAGCTTAGTCGAGGGGATAACCGGGGAGCTGTTTTTT
TRBJ1-5 . TRBV15 TRBD1 CATSRAGTGHNQPQHF TGTGCCACCAGCAGAGCCGGGACAGGACACAATCAGCCCCAGCATTTT
TRBJ2-7 . TRBV24-1 TRBD2 CATSDHRTSTSYEQYF TGTGCCACCAGTGATCATCGGACTAGCACTTCCTACGAGCAGTACTTC
TRBJ1-1 once TRBV7-3 . CASSSGPGLAEAFF TGTGCCAGCAGCTCCGGACCCGGGTTGGCTGAAGCTTTCTTT
TRBJ1-1 once TRBV23-1 TRBD1 CASSPTGEAFF TGCGCCAGCAGTCCGACAGGGGAAGCTTTCTTT
TRBJ1-5 . TRBV18 . CASSSMRTENQPQHF TGTGCCAGCTCTTCAATGAGGACAGAGAATCAGCCCCAGCATTTT
TRBJ2-7 . TRBV6-5 TRBD2 CASHRSGGSYEQYF TGTGCCAGCCACCGGAGCGGGGGTTCCTACGAGCAGTACTTC
TRBJ1-2 . TRBV30 . CAWYAGLWGYTF TGTGCCTGGTACGCTGGCCTATGGGGCTACACCTTC
TRBJ2-1 . TRBV27 TRBD2 CASSLTSGRAPGNEQFF TGTGCCAGCAGTTTAACTAGCGGGAGGGCCCCGGGCAATGAGCAGTTCTTC
TRBJ1-1 . TRBV5-6 . CASSLGSVTEAFF TGTGCCAGCAGCCTGGGGTCTGTCACTGAAGCTTTCTTT
TRBJ2-7 . TRBV7-9 . CASSPSGYLGEQYF TGTGCCAGCAGCCCCTCGGGCTATTTGGGGGAGCAGTACTTC
TRBJ2-3 . TRBV7-2 . CASSPPTLASTDTQYF TGTGCCAGCAGCCCTCCGACACTTGCTAGCACAGATACGCAGTATTTT
TRBJ2-2 . TRBV5-1 TRBD1 CASSLAGGLGTGELFF TGCGCCAGCAGCTTGGCAGGGGGCTTGGGCACCGGGGAGCTGTTTTTT
TRBJ1-1 . TRBV7-2 . CASSLEVEAFF TGTGCCAGCAGCTTAGAAGTTGAAGCTTTCTTT
TRBJ2-1 . TRBV7-6 . CASSTLAETYNEQFF TGTGCCAGCAGCACTCTAGCAGAAACCTACAATGAGCAGTTCTTC
TRBJ1-1 . TRBV5-4 TRBD1 CASSTGQGGNTEAFF TGTGCCAGCAGCACCGGACAGGGAGGAAACACTGAAGCTTTCTTT
TRBJ1-3 . TRBV24-1 TRBD1 CATSDGTARNTIYF TGTGCCACCAGTGATGGGACAGCCCGAAACACCATATATTTT
TRBJ1-5 . TRBV7-9 . CASSLFSNQPQHF TGTGCCAGCAGCTTATTTAGCAATCAGCCCCAGCATTTT
TRBJ1-5 . TRBV5-8 . CASSRPPGGQDFRPQHF TGTGCCAGCAGCCGTCCCCCCGGGGGCCAGGACTTCAGGCCCCAGCATTTT
TRBJ2-7 . TRBV11-3 . CASSPTALWNYEQYF TGTGCCAGCAGCCCAACGGCCCTATGGAACTACGAGCAGTACTTC
TRBJ1-2 . TRBV6-5 TRBD1 CASSRTGGYGYTF TGTGCCAGCAGTCGGACAGGTGGCTATGGCTACACCTTC
TRBJ1-6 . TRBV4-3 . CASSQGGRWDNSPLHF TGCGCCAGCAGCCAAGGGGGTCGTTGGGATAATTCACCCCTCCACTTT
TRBJ1-5 . TRBV5-5 . CASSLVSGRGNQPQHF TGTGCCAGCAGCTTGGTGTCGGGACGAGGAAATCAGCCCCAGCATTTT
TRBJ2-7 . TRBV5-5 . CASSWGQGDYEQYF TGTGCCAGCAGCTGGGGCCAGGGAGACTACGAGCAGTACTTC
TRBJ2-3 few TRBV9 TRBD2 CASSVSGTSTSDTQYF TGTGCCAGCAGCGTTTCCGGGACTAGCACTTCAGATACGCAGTATTTT
TRBJ2-2 . TRBV9 . CASSSWDTSTGELFF TGTGCCAGCAGCTCCTGGGACACCAGCACCGGGGAGCTGTTTTTT
TRBJ1-2 . TRBV30 . CAWSVYRINYGYTF TGTGCCTGGAGTGTATACAGGATTAACTATGGCTACACCTTC
TRBJ2-1 . TRBV7-2 TRBD1 CASSLVGLGTGNNEQFF TGTGCCAGCAGCTTAGTTGGTTTAGGGACAGGGAACAATGAGCAGTTCTTC
TRBJ2-2 . TRBV27 TRBD2 CASSRTSGGLRELFF TGTGCCAGCAGTCGGACTAGCGGGGGCCTCAGGGAGCTGTTTTTT
TRBJ2-1 . TRBV19 TRBD2 CASSITSGGGEEQFF TGTGCCAGTAGTATAACCAGCGGGGGGGGCGAAGAGCAGTTCTTC
TRBJ1-3 . TRBV7-2 TRBD1 CASSFGLQGAKFGNTIYF TGTGCCAGCAGCTTTGGGCTACAGGGGGCAAAATTTGGAAACACCATATATTTT
TRBJ2-3 . TRBV11-3 . CASSAARGLGEDTQYF TGTGCCAGCAGCGCCGCGAGAGGGCTGGGGGAAGATACGCAGTATTTT
TRBJ1-1 once TRBV3-1/TRBV3-2 . CASSLRDKITMNTEAFF TGTGCCAGCTCCCTCCGGGACAAGATCACCATGAACACTGAAGCTTTCTTT
TRBJ2-1 . TRBV7-3 TRBD2 CASSPRGASGYNEQFF TGTGCCAGCAGCCCCCGGGGGGCTAGCGGGTACAATGAGCAGTTCTTC
TRBJ1-2 . TRBV24-1 . CATSGSKNYGYTF TGTGCCACCAGTGGAAGCAAAAACTATGGCTACACCTTC
TRBJ1-5 . TRBV5-1 . CASSPQGNQPQHF TGCGCCAGCAGCCCTCAGGGGAATCAGCCCCAGCATTTT
TRBJ1-6 few TRBV7-8 . CASSPGVNSPLHF TGTGCCAGCAGCCCCGGTGTGAATTCACCCCTCCACTTT
TRBJ2-2 . TRBV30 . CARGFSGELFF TGTGCCCGGGGATTCTCCGGGGAGCTGTTTTTT
TRBJ1-2 . TRBV30 . CATRSNYGYTF TGTGCAACCAGGAGCAACTATGGCTACACCTTC
TRBJ2-7 few TRBV7-9 . CASSSDPGRLKGSFYEQYF TGTGCCAGCAGCTCCGACCCGGGACGCCTAAAAGGGTCTTTCTACGAGCAGTACTTC